This T cell receptor (beta chain) came from a study of T-cell reconstitution after alpha-beta-depleted transplantation in children. There are 13 residues in the CDR3. Trimming left V 1 base short and J 8 bases short, with 11 bases between. A library of TCRbeta sequences, prepared with unique molecular identifiers, was generated. In TCRdb, the PCR reads were re-called with MiXCR into one record per CDR3 protein. The repertoire holds a few hundred thousand distinct CDR3 sequences, with 43% as singletons. General study results and limits: T-cell counts and diversity were attributed mostly to newly produced T cells one year after transplant. The origin of alpha-beta T cells about two months after transplant was reportedly several hundred expanded graft clones.

About this clonotype itself: Its cognate antigen is unknown.

The clonotype originates from a girl aged 2-10 years with aplastic anemia, due to receive a stem cell transplant. The material sequenced was PBMCs, taken before TCRalphabeta/CD19-depleted stem cell transplant. V is TRBV12-3 or TRBV12-4 and J is TRBJ1-2, with D maybe TRBD1 (5 bases). CDR3 nucleotide sequence: TGTGCCAGCAGTTTAGTGGGGGAAGGAGGCTACACCTTC. This gives the protein CASSLVGEGGYTF.